The present TCR beta chain was sequenced within a study of somatic mutations in cytotoxic T cells in rheumatoid arthritis. Study observations and caveats: CD8+ T-cell clonality did not differ significantly between rheumatoid arthritis patients and age-matched healthy controls.

Per the original data handling: Rarely did patient CD8+ clones above 1% match published virus-specific TCRB sequences. The data were produced by immunoSEQ multiplex PCR, yet TCRdb's version contains in-frame clones alone and is incomplete. V and J calls and clone size come straight from that table; D and trimming were deduced from the DNA. The sample holds approximately 10,000 clones, approximately 80% seen once. In regard to this clone: Antigen: not known.

The CDR3 extends over 15 amino acids. V dropped 0 bases and J dropped 9; count of bases not matched to a gene: 2. CDR1 MNHEY and CDR2 SMNVEV come from the germline V gene (reference sequence). The material sequenced was CD8+ T cells sorted from blood. This TCR was recovered from a woman in her sixties or seventies with rheumatoid arthritis. The chain joins TRBV27 to TRBJ1-6; the match to TRBD1 covers 10 bases. CDR3 sequence: CASSLSGTGASPLHF. The CDR3 DNA reads as TGTGCCAGCAGTTTATCCGGGACAGGGGCTTCACCCCTCCACTTT.